Below are 29 T cell receptor beta chains sequenced from a single sample in a study of cytomegalovirus exposure and HLA in healthy donors (dated by TCRdb to the late 2010s). Preparation of the library involved the immunoSEQ multiplex PCR assay. For the multiplex PCR, a mixture combining 60 forward primers for TCR Vbeta segments and 13 reverse primers for TCR Jbeta segments was used. TCRdb stores this immuneACCESS table with in-frame sequences only. Part of the clones is absent; in the studies checked, under half of the shortfall reflects unresolved V genes, and no reason is known for the rest. The sample records 85,000 to 120,000 clones, roughly three quarters of which are singletons. Of the sample, around a tenth is held by the ten largest clones. Sequenced material: PBMCs. The origin of the receptors is a male donor in good health and CMV-seropositive.

CDR3 DNA: TGCGCCAGCAGCTTGGGAGGTTCCAGCCTCAATCTGGGAGATACGCAGTATTTT. Translating it yields CASSLGGSSLNLGDTQYF. The V and J genes are TRBV5-1 and TRBJ2-3; D uncertain. The CDR3 is made up of 18 amino acids. V lost 0 bases and J lost 5, with 22 bases in between. Germline loops: CDR1 SGHRS, CDR2 YFSETQ.

The V gene is TRBV11-1, the J gene TRBJ2-1, with 14 nucleotides matching TRBD2. CDR1 is SGHAT, CDR2 FQDESV, per germline (reference sequence). The CDR3 has 15 amino acids. J gave up 8 bases and V 10 bases, and 10 bases lay outside the gene matches. CDR3 in DNA: TGTGCCACCCAGTCCGGGACTAGCGGGAGTGATGAGCAGTTCTTC. Translated: CATQSGTSGSDEQFF.

The rearrangement uses TRBV25-1 and TRBJ2-1; 7 bases fit TRBD1. V lost 4 bases, J lost 2 bases, and 8 bases stayed unmatched. The CDR3 loop spans 16 amino acids. The germline gives CDR1 MGHDK, CDR2 SYGVNS. In DNA, the CDR3 is TGTGCCAGCAGTGCAATGACAGGGATCACCTACAATGAGCAGTTCTTC. It translates to CASSAMTGITYNEQFF.

The V gene is TRBV13, the J gene TRBJ2-5; possible D gene TRBD2, 6 bases. V was cut by 5 bases and J by 11 bases, with 18 bases left in between. Germline-derived CDR1 and CDR2 are PRHDT and FYEKMQ (reference sequence). This CDR3 is built from 13 residues. The chain's CDR3 is CASSPPAGGRQYF. Here the CDR3 DNA reads TGTGCCAGCAGCCCACCCGCCGGAGGGAGGCAGTACTTC.

This clone appeared a few times. The chain recombines TRBV14 with TRBJ1-1, with no clear D. The germline V and J ends were trimmed by 0 bases and 4 bases, with 9 bases remaining between them. The CDR3 sequence is 14 residues long. CDR1 is SGHDN, CDR2 FVKESK, per germline. The chain's CDR3 is CASSQEGSSTEAFF. The CDR3 DNA reads as TGTGCCAGCAGCCAAGAAGGGAGTAGCACTGAAGCTTTCTTT.

V usage is TRBV11-2 and J usage is TRBJ2-5, with D tentatively TRBD2 (6 bases). The V gene lost 4 bases and the J gene lost 3 bases, with 18 bases spanning the gap. CDR3 size: 16 residues. Germline loops: CDR1 SGHAT, CDR2 FQNNGV. DNA of the CDR3: TGTGCCAGCAGCTCCGCGGCGAATAGCGGAAAAGAGACCCAGTACTTC. This codes for CASSSAANSGKETQYF.

With respect to this clone: The junction does not match germline at one end; this may be a read error. The chain has TRBV7-9 and TRBJ2-1, with D perhaps given as TRBD1 or TRBD2 (6 bases each). The CDR3 contains 15 residues. CDR1 is SEHNR, CDR2 FQNEAQ, per germline (reference sequence). In DNA form, the CDR3 reads TGTGCCAGCAGTTTAGCGGTTAGGCAGGGGCATGAGCAGTTCTTC. This encodes CASSLAVRQGHEQFF.

The chain has TRBV4-1 and TRBJ2-3; weak D call: TRBD2 (6 bases). V was clipped by 3 bases and J by 4 bases, with 11 bases between them. Germline V gene data show CDR1 as MGHRA and CDR2 as YSYEKL. The CDR3 runs to 14 residues. CDR3: CASSQRGTPDTQYF. The CDR3 region has the DNA TGCGCCAGCAGCCAGCGGGGTACCCCAGATACGCAGTATTTT.

This chain links TRBV10-3 with TRBJ1-4; D is undetermined. The ends were cut back, 3 bases at V and 8 bases at J, with 13 bases in the middle. Germline V gene lookup returns CDR1 ENHRY and CDR2 SYGVKD. The CDR3 loop spans 14 amino acids. The CDR3 DNA reads as TGTGCCATCAGTGATGAGCAGACTGGGGAAAAACTGTTTTTT. It codes for CAISDEQTGEKLFF.

The rearrangement uses TRBV28 and TRBJ2-5; D not certain. The J call may be faulty, since TRBJ2-7 better matches the DNA end. The germline CDR1 and CDR2 sequences are MDHEN and SYDVKM. CDR3 length: 14 residues. The CDR3 loop reads CASSPPQVRYEQYF. The CDR3 DNA follows: TGTGCCAGCAGTCCCCCTCAGGTCCGCTACGAGCAGTACTTC.

This chain uses TRBV2 with TRBJ2-1, with 7 bases lining up with TRBD2. CDR1 is SNHLY, CDR2 FYNNEI, per germline. The CDR3 extends over 14 amino acids. Trimming at V came to 8 bases and at J to 8 bases, leaving 12 bases not matched to a gene. CDR3 residues: CASSTTGGEDEQFF. CDR3 nucleotides: TGTGCCAGCTCGACAACGGGAGGTGAGGATGAGCAGTTCTTC.

This clone was found a few times. The chain carries TRBV7-8 and TRBJ2-7; 9 nucleotides align to TRBD2. The CDR3 length is 19 residues. Germline CDR1 and CDR2: SGHVS and FQNEAQ. V lost 2 bases to trimming and J lost 0 bases; unmatched junction nucleotides: 14. The DNA of the CDR3 is TGTGCCAGCAGCTTATCTGGAGGGGGCGATAGCGGGGGCTCCTACGAGCAGTACTTC. This gives the protein CASSLSGGGDSGGSYEQYF.

The chain employs TRBV5-1 and TRBJ2-7; a possible D gene is TRBD2 (6 bases). This CDR3 is built from 15 residues. Germline V gene sequence: CDR1 SGHRS, CDR2 YFSETQ. Trimming cost V 4 bases and J 6 bases, with 20 bases left between them. CDR3 sequence (DNA): TGCGCCAGCAGCCCCATCTGGGGAGGAGACTCCGAGCAGTACTTC. Encoded protein: CASSPIWGGDSEQYF.

The chain couples TRBV10-3 to TRBJ2-7; 11 bases fit TRBD2. The CDR3 totals 15 residues. CDR1 ENHRY and CDR2 SYGVKD come from the germline V gene. V lost 4 bases and J lost 2; bases outside the gene matches: 4. The CDR3 DNA is TGTGCCATCAGTGGAGGGGGACTAGCGGCCTACGAGCAGTACTTC. Translating it yields CAISGGGLAAYEQYF.

Only a few counts were recorded for this clone. The V gene is TRBV15, the J gene TRBJ2-1; TRBD1 matches at 8 bases. The trim removed 3 bases at V and 12 bases at J, leaving 7 bases unmatched. Germline-derived CDR1 and CDR2 are LNHNV and YYDKDF (reference sequence). CDR3 size: 13 residues. This CDR3 is CATSRGDRPGQFF. CDR3 in DNA: TGTGCCACCAGCAGGGGGGACAGGCCGGGGCAGTTCTTC.

V usage is TRBV5-1 and J usage is TRBJ2-3; D uncertain. CDR1 and CDR2 (germline): SGHRS, YFSETQ. This CDR3 is built from 14 residues. V lost 0 bases, J lost 4 bases, and 9 bases lay in between. CDR3 in amino acids: CASSLALGSDTQYF. Written as DNA, the CDR3 is TGCGCCAGCAGCTTGGCCCTAGGCTCAGATACGCAGTATTTT.

This clone was seen a single time. The sample has other DNA sequences that encode this CDR3 too. CDR3 nucleotides: TGTGCCAGCAGCCTCGGACTAGCGGGAGAGACAGATACGCAGTATTTT. The encoded protein is CASSLGLAGETDTQYF. This sequence joins TRBV28 and TRBJ2-3; 13 bases are shared with TRBD2. The CDR3 contains 16 residues. Germline V CDR1 and CDR2: MDHEN, SYDVKM. The ends lost 6 bases at V and 3 bases at J; junction bases unmatched: 6.

This clone was detected a few times. The chain joins TRBV19 to TRBJ2-3, with D possibly being TRBD1 (6 bases). CDR1 and CDR2 from the germline V gene are LNHDA and SQIVND (reference sequence). The CDR3 has 13 amino acids. The V end lost 4 bases, the J end lost 3 bases, and 8 bases lay between the germline ends. CDR3 in amino acids: CASSTRGTDTQYF. In DNA, the CDR3 is TGTGCCAGTAGTACGAGGGGGACAGATACGCAGTATTTT.

The genes are TRBV28 and TRBJ1-4, with 8 nucleotides matching TRBD1. CDR1 MDHEN and CDR2 SYDVKM come from the germline V gene. The CDR3 runs to 14 residues. After removal of 7 bases from V and 7 bases from J, the junction contained 8 bases not matched to a gene. The CDR3 is CASTRTGTIEKLFF. The CDR3 DNA is TGTGCCAGCACTAGGACAGGGACAATTGAAAAACTGTTTTTT. Full variable domain (remainder filled in from reference TRBV28 and TRBJ1-4): DVKVTQSSRYLVKRTGEKVFLECVQDMDHENMFWYRQDPGLGLRLIYFSYDVKMKEKGDIPEGYSVSREKKERFSLILESASTNQTSMYLCASTRTGTIEKLFFGSGTQLSVL.

The rearrangement links TRBV4-1 to TRBJ1-3, with D possibly being TRBD1 (6 bases). V lost 4 bases, J lost 4 bases, and 20 bases lay in between. In germline, CDR1 is MGHRA, CDR2 YSYEKL. The CDR3 has 17 residues. The CDR3 region has the DNA TGCGCCAGCAGCCGCGGGGGCGCCCGGGGGTCGGGAAACACCATATATTTT. It codes for CASSRGGARGSGNTIYF.

The rearrangement uses TRBV28 and TRBJ1-5, with 7 positions matching TRBD1. From germline, CDR1 is MDHEN and CDR2 SYDVKM. The trim removed 4 bases at V and 4 bases at J, leaving 4 bases unmatched. The CDR3 loop spans 14 amino acids. CDR3 loop: CASSSDRVNQPQHF. In DNA form, the CDR3 reads TGTGCCAGCAGTTCAGACAGGGTTAATCAGCCCCAGCATTTT.

This chain connects TRBV9 to TRBJ2-5; 8 bases match TRBD2. V gave up 3 bases and J gave up 11 bases; unmatched junction bases: 15. The CDR3 totals 15 residues. Looked up from germline, CDR1 is SGDLS and CDR2 is YYNGEE. Here the CDR3 reads CASSAGTAGGVEQYF. CDR3 sequence (DNA): TGTGCCAGCAGCGCGGGGACGGCGGGGGGCGTGGAGCAGTACTTC.

The chain has TRBV7-2 and TRBJ2-1, with 9 bases aligning to TRBD2. This CDR3 region has 16 residues. Trimming at V came to 1 base and at J to 12 bases, leaving 13 bases not matched to a gene. Germline V lookup: CDR1 SGHTA, CDR2 FQGNSA. This chain's CDR3 is CASSLEGSGSNRGQFF. CDR3 nucleotides: TGTGCCAGCAGCTTAGAGGGTAGCGGGAGCAACCGGGGGCAGTTCTTC.

V is TRBV11-2 and J is TRBJ2-2, with D possibly TRBD1 on 5 matching bases. This CDR3 is 14 amino acids long. Trimming took off 6 bases at V and 2 bases at J, with 10 bases between the two ends. Germline V gene sequence: CDR1 SGHAT, CDR2 FQNNGV. DNA of the CDR3: TGTGCCAGCAGTTACGACAGTAACACCGGGGAGCTGTTTTTT. It translates to CASSYDSNTGELFF. The full variable domain, completed using reference TRBV11-2 and TRBJ2-2, is EAGVAQSPRYKIIEKRQSVAFWCNPISGHATLYWYQQILGQGPKLLIQFQNNGVVDDSQLPKDRFSAERLKGVDSTLKIQPAKLEDSAVYLCASSYDSNTGELFFGEGSRLTVL.

J is TRBJ2-7 and V is TRBV20-1; D unresolved. There are 10 residues in the CDR3. Looked up from germline, CDR1 is DFQATT and CDR2 is SNEGSKA (reference sequence). This chain's CDR3 is CSFLSYEQYF. CDR3 nucleotide sequence: TGCTCATTTCTCAGCTACGAGCAGTACTTC.

The chain is built from TRBV19 and TRBJ1-3, with D possibly TRBD1 on 6 matching bases. This CDR3 is built from 14 residues. The germline V and J ends were trimmed by 4 bases and 2 bases, with 9 bases remaining between them. Germline V gene sequence: CDR1 LNHDA, CDR2 SQIVND (reference sequence). The CDR3 protein is CASSTQGTGNTIYF. CDR3 in DNA: TGTGCCAGTAGTACACAGGGAACTGGAAACACCATATATTTT.

V and J are TRBV7-2 and TRBJ2-3; TRBD2 matches 7 bases. CDR1 and CDR2 from the germline V gene are SGHTA and FQGNSA. The trim removed 2 bases at V and 0 bases at J, leaving 2 bases unmatched. The CDR3 runs 15 residues. CDR3 in amino acids: CASSLRGVSTDTQYF. CDR3 DNA: TGTGCCAGCAGCTTACGGGGGGTTAGCACAGATACGCAGTATTTT.

This clone was found a few times. The chain carries TRBV18 and TRBJ2-1, with D possibly being TRBD1 (5 bases). The germline V gene encodes CDR1 KGHSH and CDR2 LQKENI. V shed 6 bases and J shed 0 bases, with 15 bases lying between them. The CDR3 sequence is 16 residues long. CDR3 loop: CASSPGQGSSYNEQFF. The CDR3 nucleotides are TGTGCCAGCTCCCCCGGGCAGGGTAGCTCCTACAATGAGCAGTTCTTC.

The chain recombines TRBV18 with TRBJ1-3; TRBD1 matches 9 bases. The trim removed 1 base at V and 2 bases at J, leaving 3 bases unmatched. CDR1 and CDR2 from the germline V gene are KGHSH and LQKENI. The CDR3 length is 16 residues. The CDR3 loop is CASSPRQGETGNTIYF. DNA of the CDR3: TGTGCCAGCTCACCACGACAGGGGGAAACTGGAAACACCATATATTTT.